This passage covers 29 T cell receptor beta chains from one sample sequenced in a study of T cell repertoires in cytomegalovirus infection. TCRdb called the reads again in MiXCR, with one record for every CDR3 protein. This repertoire shows 150,000 or so distinct CDR3 sequences, over 25% found once; its top ten account for around 50%. No antigen has been assigned to these receptors. The input for sequencing was CD8+ T cells from cultured PBMCs, taken from culture after CMV antigen stimulation. The source of these receptors is a human donor in good health (CMV status not recorded). Some clones in this sample may be carry-over from other donors' samples.

The gene calls are TRBV19 and TRBJ2-3; 8 bases line up with TRBD2. This CDR3 has 13 residues. Trimming took 5 bases from V and 8 from J; bases not matched to a gene: 6. Germline assignment: CDR1 LNHDA and CDR2 SQIVND (reference sequence). CDR3 nucleotides: TGTGCCAGTAGTCCATGGACTAGCCCTACGCAGTATTTT. Its translation: CASSPWTSPTQYF.

A word on this clonotype: A much larger clone sits a single nucleotide away, making a read error possible. The conserved final phenylalanine or tryptophan is absent from the CDR3, which likely points to a read error. The genes are TRBV7-8 and TRBJ2-1; D might be TRBD2 (5 bases). V was shortened by 5 bases and J by 10 bases, with 15 bases between the two germline ends. Germline CDR1 and CDR2: SGHVS and FQNEAQ. This CDR3 spans 13 amino acids. In DNA form, the CDR3 reads TGTGCCAGCAGCCCCCCGGGGAGCTCCGAGCAGTTCTCC. Translating it yields CASSPPGSSEQFS.

As regards this clonotype: An end of the junction does not agree with germline; a read error may underlie this. The J gene is TRBJ1-2, the V gene TRBV6-1, with a weak D call TRBD1 (6 bases). This CDR3 is 14 amino acids long. Germline CDR1 is MNHNS and CDR2 is SASEGT. CDR3 loop: CASSLSDSSYDYTF. DNA of the CDR3: TGTGCCAGCAGCCTATCGGACAGCAGCTATGACTACACCTTC.

This clonotype occurred a few times. The chain carries TRBV5-4 and TRBJ2-7; 9 nucleotides line up with TRBD1. Unmatched junction bases numbered 2, after V lost 4 bases and J lost 3 bases. CDR3 length equals 13 residues. CDR1 and CDR2 from the germline V gene are SGHNT and YYREEE (reference sequence). The CDR3: CASSGGQGYEQYF. The CDR3 DNA reads TGTGCCAGCAGCGGGGGACAGGGCTACGAGCAGTACTTC. The whole variable domain, remainder taken from reference TRBV5-4 and TRBJ2-7, is ETGVTQSPTHLIKTRGQQVTLRCSSQSGHNTVSWYQQALGQGPQFIFQYYREEENGRGNFPPRFSGLQFPNYSSELNVNALELDDSALYLCASSGGQGYEQYFGPGTRLTVT.

V gene TRBV28 combines with J gene TRBJ1-2; D remains unclear. Trimming removed 3 bases from V and 2 bases from J, with 10 bases in between. The CDR3 contains 14 residues. Looked up from germline, CDR1 is MDHEN and CDR2 is SYDVKM. This chain's CDR3 is CASSFAYFNYGYTF. The CDR3, as DNA: TGTGCCAGCAGTTTTGCGTACTTCAACTATGGCTACACCTTC.

The chain employs TRBV13 and TRBJ2-7; the D gene is possibly TRBD2 (5 bases). This CDR3 region has 14 residues. CDR1 PRHDT and CDR2 FYEKMQ come from the germline V gene (reference sequence). The V and J ends lost 4 bases and 2 bases respectively, with 12 bases between them. The CDR3 coding sequence is TGTGCCAGCAGCTCCAAAGCGGTTCCCTACGAGCAGTACTTC. It encodes CASSSKAVPYEQYF.

This clonotype showed up just a few times. This rearrangement joins TRBV7-4 to TRBJ2-1; weak D call: TRBD2 (5 bases). The CDR3 totals 13 residues. V lost 5 bases and J 7 bases, leaving 12 bases between the germline ends. Germline lookup yields CDR1 SGHVT and CDR2 SQSDAQ. CDR3 nucleotides: TGTGCCAGCAGCCCTGCATGGGAGAATGAGCAGTTCTTC. Protein product: CASSPAWENEQFF.

This chain links TRBV27 with TRBJ2-2; perhaps TRBD1 as D (5 bases). This CDR3 is 12 amino acids long. Trimming pared 8 bases from V and 7 bases from J, leaving 11 bases between. The V gene's germline CDR1 is MNHEY and CDR2 SMNVEV (reference sequence). CDR3 DNA: TGTGCCAGCGGCAGGGTTTTCGGGGAGCTGTTTTTT. Its protein is CASGRVFGELFF.

V and J are TRBV6-8 and TRBJ2-2, with D perhaps matching TRBD2 (5 bases). V was clipped by 7 bases and J by 3 bases, with 15 bases between them. The CDR3 length is 15 residues. Germline V lookup: CDR1 MNHGY, CDR2 SAAAGT. The CDR3 coding sequence is TGTGCCAGCACCCTCGGGCCAGCGGACACCGGGGAGCTGTTTTTT. It yields the protein CASTLGPADTGELFF.

This clonotype appeared many times. The chain links TRBV2 to TRBJ1-1, with D hard to call. This CDR3 comprises 16 residues. Trimming removed 6 bases from V and 3 bases from J, with 20 bases in between. The V gene's germline CDR1 is SNHLY and CDR2 FYNNEI. The CDR3 nucleotides read TGTGCCAGCAGCTCAGAGAGAGGTCTCGGGGACACTGAAGCTTTCTTT. Amino acid sequence: CASSSERGLGDTEAFF. The whole variable domain, filled in from reference TRBV2 and TRBJ1-1, reads EPEVTQTPSHQVTQMGQEVILRCVPISNHLYFYWYRQILGQKVEFLVSFYNNEISEKSEIFDDQFSVERPDGSNFTLKIRSTKLEDSAMYFCASSSERGLGDTEAFFGQGTRLTVV.

The chain employs TRBV6-6 and TRBJ2-5; possible D gene TRBD1, 6 bases. The germline CDR1 and CDR2 sequences are MNHNY and SVGAGI (reference sequence). V lost 2 bases and J 0 bases, leaving 16 bases between the germline ends. The CDR3 totals 17 residues. The CDR3 sequence: CASSYLGATQYQETQYF. Written as DNA, the CDR3 is TGTGCCAGCAGTTACCTGGGGGCCACCCAGTACCAAGAGACCCAGTACTTC.

In this sample, this clonotype turned up a few times. The gene calls are TRBV28 and TRBJ2-1, with D hard to call. V lost 3 bases, J lost 7 bases, and 13 bases lay in between. This CDR3 spans 14 amino acids. The V gene's germline CDR1 is MDHEN and CDR2 SYDVKM. The CDR3 coding sequence is TGTGCCAGCAGTTTTCGCTACCTTACAAATGAGCAGTTCTTC. As protein: CASSFRYLTNEQFF.

The chain is built from TRBV15 and TRBJ2-1, with 8 bases matching TRBD1. The CDR3 runs 16 residues. Germline CDR1 LNHNV, CDR2 YYDKDF (reference sequence). V trimming: 0 bases; J trimming: 4 bases; junction bases outside the gene matches: 5. This CDR3 reads CATSRDLGTGYNEQFF. In DNA, the CDR3 is TGTGCCACCAGCAGAGATTTAGGGACAGGATACAATGAGCAGTTCTTC.

This chain links TRBV2 with TRBJ2-7, with a weak D call TRBD1 (5 bases). Germline V lookup: CDR1 SNHLY, CDR2 FYNNEI. Trimming removed 7 bases at V and 2 bases at J, with 9 bases between. CDR3 length equals 12 residues. CDR3 sequence: CASTDSTYEQYF. For the CDR3, the DNA is TGTGCCAGCACTGACAGCACCTACGAGCAGTACTTC. Drawing the rest from reference TRBV2 and TRBJ2-7, the complete variable domain is EPEVTQTPSHQVTQMGQEVILRCVPISNHLYFYWYRQILGQKVEFLVSFYNNEISEKSEIFDDQFSVERPDGSNFTLKIRSTKLEDSAMYFCASTDSTYEQYFGPGTRLTVT.

The chain recombines TRBV7-6 with TRBJ2-5; a weak D match, TRBD1 (6 bases). V was shortened by 4 bases and J by 4 bases, with 10 bases between the two germline ends. CDR1 is SGHVS and CDR2 is FNYEAQ in the germline V gene. The CDR3 is 13 amino acids. DNA for the CDR3: TGTGCCAGCAGCTACAGGGCTGGAGAGACCCAGTACTTC. Translating gives CASSYRAGETQYF.

This clonotype was seen only a few times. This chain uses TRBV7-6 with TRBJ1-4; D gene ambiguous. Germline values: CDR1 SGHVS, CDR2 FNYEAQ. This CDR3 contains 14 residues. The V and J ends lost 6 bases and 5 bases respectively, with 13 bases between them. The CDR3 DNA is TGTGCCAGCAGTTTTCCGGGCAAAAATGAAAAACTGTTTTTT. It is translated as CASSFPGKNEKLFF.

The J gene is TRBJ2-7, the V gene TRBV12-3 or TRBV12-4; D may be TRBD1 (5 bases). Trimming stripped 3 bases from V and 5 bases from J, with 14 bases between. The CDR3 runs to 14 residues. The DNA for the CDR3 is TGTGCCAGCAGTTTTGTTCAGGGCTTCAACGAGCAGTACTTC. It encodes CASSFVQGFNEQYF.

This clonotype was seen a handful of times. The chain links TRBV12-3 or TRBV12-4 to TRBJ2-1; D is perhaps TRBD2 (5 bases). The V end was cut by 1 base, the J end by 8 bases, with 18 bases between. CDR3 length: 16 amino acids. The CDR3 sequence: CASSLGEGTRRYEQFF. In nucleotides, the CDR3 is TGTGCCAGCAGTTTAGGAGAGGGCACTCGGAGGTATGAGCAGTTCTTC.

V gene TRBV20-1 combines with J gene TRBJ2-3; D gene ambiguous. Trimming took off 0 bases at V and 2 bases at J, with 6 bases between the two ends. CDR1 and CDR2 (germline): DFQATT, SNEGSKA (reference sequence). This CDR3 region has 13 residues. The CDR3 DNA reads TGCAGTGCTAGAGACTACACCACAGATACGCAGTATTTT. Its translation: CSARDYTTDTQYF.

This clonotype occurred many times. V and J are TRBV20-1 and TRBJ2-7, with D unresolved. Germline loops: CDR1 DFQATT, CDR2 SNEGSKA (reference sequence). V gave up 1 base and J gave up 2 bases, with 9 bases separating them. The CDR3 has 13 amino acids. CDR3 protein: CSARGHFAYEQYF. CDR3 coding DNA: TGCAGTGCTAGAGGACATTTCGCCTACGAGCAGTACTTC.

This clonotype has more than one count but fewer than ten. This chain links TRBV6-2 or TRBV6-3 with TRBJ2-1; D unresolved. Per germline, CDR1 MNHEY and CDR2 SVGEGT. Trimming took 2 bases from V and 0 from J, leaving 8 bases between them. The CDR3 has 15 amino acids. This chain's CDR3 is CASSYPRSSYNEQFF. The CDR3, as DNA: TGTGCCAGCAGTTACCCCCGCTCCTCCTACAATGAGCAGTTCTTC.

This chain joins TRBV4-1 and TRBJ2-1, with TRBD2 identical over 12 bases. This CDR3 comprises 16 residues. The germline CDR1 and CDR2 sequences are MGHRA and YSYEKL. V trimming: 3 bases; J trimming: 6 bases; junction bases outside the gene matches: 6. The DNA for the CDR3 is TGCGCCAGCAGCCAGTATTCTAGCGGGGGGGCCAATGAGCAGTTCTTC. Protein: CASSQYSSGGANEQFF.

The table lists this clonotype with many counts. The chain uses TRBV7-2 and TRBJ2-5; possibly TRBD2 for D (5 bases). The CDR3 runs 15 residues. In germline, CDR1 is SGHTA, CDR2 FQGNSA. Trimming removed 5 bases at V and 2 bases at J, with 15 bases between. CDR3 amino acids: CASSTPGVQQETQYF. CDR3 sequence (DNA): TGTGCCAGCAGCACCCCCGGGGTCCAACAAGAGACCCAGTACTTC.

This clonotype was recorded many times. The V and J genes are TRBV19 and TRBJ2-1; the D is unclear. Deletions cut 0 bases from V and 4 bases from J, with 7 bases between. CDR1 and CDR2 from the germline V gene are LNHDA and SQIVND (reference sequence). The CDR3 runs 14 residues. CDR3 loop: CASSIDHGYNEQFF. The CDR3 DNA reads as TGTGCCAGTAGTATAGATCACGGGTACAATGAGCAGTTCTTC.

This clonotype is a singleton in its sample. The V gene is TRBV7-2, the J gene TRBJ2-7; no clear D. The CDR3 has 13 residues. V lost 5 bases and J lost 4, with 12 bases in between. Germline-derived CDR1 and CDR2 are SGHTA and FQGNSA. CDR3 sequence: CASSPWMGYEQYF. The CDR3 DNA is TGTGCCAGCAGCCCCTGGATGGGTTACGAGCAGTACTTC.

This clonotype was recorded many times. The chain is built from TRBV7-6 and TRBJ2-1, with TRBD2 matching over 10 bases. This CDR3 has 16 amino acids. CDR1 is SGHVS, CDR2 FNYEAQ, per germline. The trim removed 5 bases at V and 3 bases at J, leaving 7 bases unmatched. The CDR3 DNA follows: TGTGCCAGCAGCGACCTACTAGCGGGGATCTACAATGAGCAGTTCTTC. Protein product: CASSDLLAGIYNEQFF.

This clonotype appeared a few times. The V and J genes are TRBV9 and TRBJ2-5; 11 positions agree with TRBD2. The length of the CDR3 is 16 residues. The ends lost 3 bases at V and 1 base at J; junction bases unmatched: 5. From germline, CDR1 is SGDLS and CDR2 YYNGEE. CDR3 bases: TGTGCCAGCAGCGCGATTAGCGGGGGGGGCCAAGAGACCCAGTACTTC. Translation gives CASSAISGGGQETQYF.

The table lists this clonotype with many counts. This chain links TRBV19 with TRBJ2-1, with 7 bases lining up with TRBD2. Germline lookup yields CDR1 LNHDA and CDR2 SQIVND (reference sequence). The CDR3 covers 13 residues. V shed 10 bases and J 7 bases; nucleotides not matched to a gene: 10. For the CDR3, the DNA is TGTGCCACCAATCGGGGGGTTTGGAATGAGCAGTTCTTC. Its translation: CATNRGVWNEQFF. Combining the CDR3 with reference TRBV19 and TRBJ2-1 gives the whole variable domain DGGITQSPKYLFRKEGQNVTLSCEQNLNHDAMYWYRQDPGQGLRLIYYSQIVNDFQKGDIAEGYSVSREKKESFPLTVTSAQKNPTAFYLCATNRGVWNEQFFGPGTRLTVL.

A few counts support this clonotype. CDR3 DNA sequence: TGCGCCAGCAGCCCATTGGGGGATATCTATAACACTGAAGCTTTCTTT. Protein sequence: CASSPLGDIYNTEAFF. The genes are TRBV5-1 and TRBJ1-1; perhaps TRBD1 as D (5 bases). CDR1 and CDR2 from the germline V gene are SGHRS and YFSETQ. This CDR3 has 16 residues. V lost 4 bases and J 2 bases, leaving 18 bases between the germline ends.